This TCR beta chain was sequenced in a study of cytomegalovirus exposure and HLA in healthy donors. Study-level results: Whilst most TCR sequences proved rare, a subset of public TCRs occurred across many donors.

This PCR relied on a set of 60 Vbeta primers and 13 Jbeta primers. Sequencing was performed with immunoSEQ multiplex PCR; in TCRdb, only in-frame clones are kept and a portion is missing. The sample includes roughly 100,000 clones, roughly 76% of them seen just once. To note about this clone: What it binds is not known.

CDR1 SGHAT and CDR2 FQNNGV come from the germline V gene. The CDR3 runs to 15 residues. Between the trimmed V and J ends, which lost 5 bases and 3 bases, there was a span of 16 bases. The TCR comes from a woman in her fifties or sixties in good health and CMV-seropositive. The J gene is TRBJ1-1, the V gene TRBV11-2, with a tentative D call TRBD1 (6 bases). The sequenced material came from PBMCs. Here the CDR3 reads CASSQGWQGYTEAFF. CDR3 nucleotide sequence: TGTGCCAGCAGCCAGGGGTGGCAGGGATACACTGAAGCTTTCTTT.